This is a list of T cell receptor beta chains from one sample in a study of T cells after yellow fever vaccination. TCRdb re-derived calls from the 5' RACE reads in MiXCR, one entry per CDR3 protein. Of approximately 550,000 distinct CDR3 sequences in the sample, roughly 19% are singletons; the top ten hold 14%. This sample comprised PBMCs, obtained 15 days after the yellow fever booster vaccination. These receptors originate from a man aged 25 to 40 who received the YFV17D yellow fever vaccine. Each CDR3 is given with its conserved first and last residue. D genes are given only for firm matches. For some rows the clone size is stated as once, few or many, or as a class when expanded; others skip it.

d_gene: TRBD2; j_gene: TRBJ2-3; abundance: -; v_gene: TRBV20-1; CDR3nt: TGCAGTGCTGAGCTTAGCGGGAGCGCCACAGATACGCAGTATTTT; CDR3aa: CSAELSGSATDTQYF
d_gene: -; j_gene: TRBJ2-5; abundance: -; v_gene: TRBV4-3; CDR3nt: TGCGCCAGCAGCCAAGATAGTTCGGTTGTGGAGACCCAGTACTTC; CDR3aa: CASSQDSSVVETQYF
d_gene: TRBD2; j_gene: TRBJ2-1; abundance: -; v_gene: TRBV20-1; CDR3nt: TGCAGTGCTCGACCGCCTAGCGGGGCGATCAATGAGCAGTTCTTC; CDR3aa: CSARPPSGAINEQFF
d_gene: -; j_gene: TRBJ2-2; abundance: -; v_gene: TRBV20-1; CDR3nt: TGCAGTGCTAGAGATAATGCGGGTGGGGAGCTGTTTTTT; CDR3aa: CSARDNAGGELFF
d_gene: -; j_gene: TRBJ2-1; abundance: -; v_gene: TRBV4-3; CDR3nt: TGCGCCAGCAGCCACGGCCCCCCGAACTACAATGAGCAGTTCTTC; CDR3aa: CASSHGPPNYNEQFF
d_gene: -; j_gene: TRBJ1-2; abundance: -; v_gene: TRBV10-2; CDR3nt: TGCGCCAGCACCCACTCTATCAGCACCGACTATGGCTACACCTTC; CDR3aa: CASTHSISTDYGYTF
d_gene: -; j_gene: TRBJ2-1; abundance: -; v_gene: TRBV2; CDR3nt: TGTGCCAGCACAGGCGTGACGGCGGGACTCGAGCAGTTCTTC; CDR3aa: CASTGVTAGLEQFF
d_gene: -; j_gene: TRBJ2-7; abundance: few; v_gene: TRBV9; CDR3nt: TGTGCCAGCAGCTCGGGAATTAGCGGAAACTACGAGCAGTACTTC; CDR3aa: CASSSGISGNYEQYF
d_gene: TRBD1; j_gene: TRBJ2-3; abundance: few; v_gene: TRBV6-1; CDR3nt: TGTGCCAGCAACAGGGGTCTAGAAGATACGCAGTATTTT; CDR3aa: CASNRGLEDTQYF
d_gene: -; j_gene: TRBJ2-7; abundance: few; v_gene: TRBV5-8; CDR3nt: TGTGCCAGCAGCTGGGGGGGCGGGAGCTACGAGCAGTACTTC; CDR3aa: CASSWGGGSYEQYF